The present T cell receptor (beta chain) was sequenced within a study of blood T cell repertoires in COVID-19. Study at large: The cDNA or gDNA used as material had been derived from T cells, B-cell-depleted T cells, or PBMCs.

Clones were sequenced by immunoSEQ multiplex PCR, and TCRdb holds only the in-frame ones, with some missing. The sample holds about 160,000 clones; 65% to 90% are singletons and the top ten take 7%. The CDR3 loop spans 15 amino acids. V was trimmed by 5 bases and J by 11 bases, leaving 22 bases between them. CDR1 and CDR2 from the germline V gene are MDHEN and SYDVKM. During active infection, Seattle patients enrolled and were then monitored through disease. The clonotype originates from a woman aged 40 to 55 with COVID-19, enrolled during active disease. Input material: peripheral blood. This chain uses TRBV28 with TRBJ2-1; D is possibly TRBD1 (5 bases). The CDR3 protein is CASSTSSDKPMKQFF. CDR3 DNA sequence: TGTGCCAGCAGTACATCCTCGGACAAACCAATGAAGCAGTTCTTC.